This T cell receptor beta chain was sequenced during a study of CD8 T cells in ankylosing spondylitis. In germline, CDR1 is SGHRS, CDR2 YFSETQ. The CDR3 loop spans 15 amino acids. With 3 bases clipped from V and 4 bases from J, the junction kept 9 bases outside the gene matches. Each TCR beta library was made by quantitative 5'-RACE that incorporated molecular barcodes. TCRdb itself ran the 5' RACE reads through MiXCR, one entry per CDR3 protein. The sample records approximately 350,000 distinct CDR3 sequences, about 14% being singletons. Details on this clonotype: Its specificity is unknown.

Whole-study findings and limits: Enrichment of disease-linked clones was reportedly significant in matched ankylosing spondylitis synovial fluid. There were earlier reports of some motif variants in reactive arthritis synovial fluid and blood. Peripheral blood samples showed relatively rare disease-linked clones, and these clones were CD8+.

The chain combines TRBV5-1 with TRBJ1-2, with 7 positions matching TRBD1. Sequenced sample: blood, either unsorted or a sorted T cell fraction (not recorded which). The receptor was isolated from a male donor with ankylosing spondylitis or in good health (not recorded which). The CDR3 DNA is TGCGCCAGCAGCTCCGGGACAGCATCTTCCTATGGCTACACCTTC. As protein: CASSSGTASSYGYTF.